A single sample is the source of the 15 T cell receptor beta chains below, sequenced in a study of T cells in Graves' hyperthyroidism and ophthalmopathy. Researchers took RNA transcripts and amplified the TCR beta CDR3 regions from them. The HTBI primer set was used in a first-round RT-PCR of the TCR CDR3. TCRdb re-called the multiplex PCR reads with MiXCR, one entry per CDR3 protein. Of about 200,000 distinct CDR3 sequences listed, approximately 17% were seen once; the top ten hold around 50%. The sequenced sample consisted of blood. These receptor sequences come from a man aged 50 or older with Graves' hyperthyroidism.

This clonotype showed up many times. V is TRBV6-1 and J is TRBJ1-5; D perhaps matches TRBD1 (6 bases). With 5 bases removed from V and 5 bases from J, the gap between germline ends came to 19 bases. The CDR3 consists of 16 residues. The V gene's germline CDR1 is MNHNS and CDR2 SASEGT. The CDR3: CASSLIQGAKDQPQHF. Written as DNA, the CDR3 is TGTGCCAGCAGTTTAATACAGGGTGCGAAGGATCAGCCCCAGCATTTT.

Many counts were recorded for this clonotype. The V call is TRBV28, the J call TRBJ2-5; a weak D match, TRBD2 (5 bases). With 6 bases removed from V and 5 bases from J, the gap between germline ends came to 25 bases. This CDR3 comprises 17 residues. Germline CDR1 and CDR2: MDHEN and SYDVKM. For the CDR3, the DNA is TGTGCCAGCAGCCCAAGGCGTCTAGCCTCGGTGCGGGAGACCCAGTACTTC. Translating gives CASSPRRLASVRETQYF.

This chain connects TRBV3-1 to TRBJ1-2; 7 positions agree with TRBD1. The CDR3 sequence is 14 residues long. Germline CDR1 reads LGHDT; CDR2 reads YNNKEL (reference sequence). Losses at the gene ends were 4 bases for V and 5 bases for J; bases not matched to a gene: 7. The CDR3 region is CASSLQGKNYGYTF. The CDR3 nucleotides are TGTGCCAGCAGCCTACAGGGGAAGAATTATGGCTACACCTTC. The variable domain in full, with the rest retrieved from reference TRBV3-1 and TRBJ1-2, is DTAVSQTPKYLVTQMGNDKSIKCEQNLGHDTMYWYKQDSKKFLKIMFSYNNKELIINETVPNRFSPKSPDKAHLNLHINSLELGDSAVYFCASSLQGKNYGYTFGSGTRLTVV.

Ten or more counts support this clonotype. V gene TRBV3-1 combines with J gene TRBJ2-7, with 14 bases identical to TRBD2. Germline V gene lookup returns CDR1 LGHDT and CDR2 YNNKEL (reference sequence). With 4 bases clipped from V and 7 bases from J, the junction kept 3 bases outside the gene matches. The CDR3 length is 14 residues. CDR3 nucleotides: TGTGCCAGCAGCCCGACTAGCGGGAGGGGGGAGCAGTACTTC. Amino acid sequence: CASSPTSGRGEQYF.

In this sample, this clonotype turned up many times. The chain links TRBV18 to TRBJ2-7; D is unresolved. CDR3 length equals 12 residues. The V end lost 4 bases, the J end lost 5 bases, and 9 bases lay between the germline ends. The germline V gene encodes CDR1 KGHSH and CDR2 LQKENI. The CDR3, as DNA: TGTGCCAGCTCACGAGAGCGAGACGAGCAGTACTTC. Protein product: CASSRERDEQYF.

This clonotype was found many times. The chain has TRBV7-2 and TRBJ2-3; 12 bases map to TRBD1. J gave up 10 bases and V 5 bases, and 7 bases lay outside the gene matches. This CDR3 has 14 amino acids. From germline, CDR1 is SGHTA and CDR2 FQGNSA. The CDR3 DNA reads as TGTGCCAGCAGCAGGGACAGGGGGCCTAAGGCGCAGTATTTT. Its translation is CASSRDRGPKAQYF.

This clonotype came up a few times. V usage is TRBV20-1 and J usage is TRBJ2-7; 9 bases map to TRBD2. Germline V gene sequence: CDR1 DFQATT, CDR2 SNEGSKA (reference sequence). Trimming cost V 6 bases and J 0 bases; bases outside gene matches: 15. This CDR3 is 17 amino acids long. This CDR3 is CSALTRGSSGASYEQYF. DNA for the CDR3: TGCAGTGCCTTAACTCGTGGATCTAGCGGGGCCTCCTACGAGCAGTACTTC.

This clonotype was seen more than once but under ten times. The V call is TRBV5-5, the J call TRBJ2-6; D possibly corresponds to TRBD2 (5 bases). This CDR3 is 15 amino acids long. Germline V lookup: CDR1 SGHKS, CDR2 YYEKEE (reference sequence). The V and J ends lost 2 bases and 2 bases respectively, with 8 bases between them. The CDR3 DNA follows: TGTGCCAGCAGCTTCCGGGGTGCTGGGGCCAACGTCCTGACTTTC. Residues: CASSFRGAGANVLTF.

This clonotype was observed a handful of times. The rearrangement links TRBV7-9 to TRBJ2-2, with 10 nucleotides matching TRBD2. From germline, CDR1 is SEHNR and CDR2 FQNEAQ (reference sequence). The junction had 6 bases not matched to a gene; V was cut back by 5 bases and J by 0 bases. The CDR3 contains 17 residues. DNA for the CDR3: TGTGCCAGCAGCCAACGGACTAGCGGCGCGAACACCGGGGAGCTGTTTTTT. Its protein is CASSQRTSGANTGELFF.

This chain links TRBV6-1 with TRBJ1-3; D not resolved. The CDR3 runs to 14 residues. V was pared by 6 bases and J by 0 bases, with 9 bases between. Germline V gene data show CDR1 as MNHNS and CDR2 as SASEGT. CDR3 residues: CASRERFSGNTIYF. The DNA of the CDR3 is TGTGCCAGCAGGGAACGATTCTCTGGAAACACCATATATTTT.

This clonotype was seen many times. The chain couples TRBV18 to TRBJ1-5; 9 bases align to TRBD1. The CDR3 sequence is 14 residues long. Germline-derived CDR1 and CDR2 are KGHSH and LQKENI. V shed 4 bases and J 7 bases; nucleotides not matched to a gene: 5. The CDR3 loop is CASSRTGEGQPQHF. The CDR3 DNA reads TGTGCCAGCTCACGGACAGGGGAAGGACAGCCCCAGCATTTT.

This clonotype appeared many times. V gene TRBV3-1 combines with J gene TRBJ2-1; D gene unclear. Germline assignment: CDR1 LGHDT and CDR2 YNNKEL (reference sequence). The V end lost 2 bases, the J end lost 5 bases, and 4 bases lay between the germline ends. CDR3 length equals 12 residues. The CDR3 nucleotides read TGTGCCAGCAGCCAACAGAACAATGAGCAGTTCTTC. Its protein product is CASSQQNNEQFF.

There are many counts of this clonotype. The chain is built from TRBV11-2 and TRBJ2-7; TRBD1 matches at 7 bases. This CDR3 is 15 amino acids long. J was trimmed by 5 bases and V by 5 bases; bases with no gene match: 12. Germline V lookup: CDR1 SGHAT, CDR2 FQNNGV. The DNA of the CDR3 is TGTGCCAGCAGCACCAACAGGGGCCTTAAGCACGAGCAGTACTTC. Translation gives CASSTNRGLKHEQYF.

This clonotype was counted at least ten times. The CDR3 loop is CASAGSGRGGELFF. CDR3 bases: TGTGCCAGCGCTGGTAGCGGGAGGGGCGGGGAGCTGTTTTTT. This chain connects TRBV27 to TRBJ2-2; 11 positions agree with TRBD2. Trimming removed 8 bases from V and 7 bases from J; junction bases left unmatched: 6. CDR3 length equals 14 residues. Per germline, CDR1 MNHEY and CDR2 SMNVEV (reference sequence).

This clonotype was seen repeatedly, ten times or more. This chain uses TRBV28 with TRBJ1-1, with no clear D. The germline gives CDR1 MDHEN, CDR2 SYDVKM. The V and J ends lost 4 bases and 6 bases respectively, with 9 bases between them. CDR3 length: 12 amino acids. The CDR3 reads CASSSRAAEAFF. In nucleotides, the CDR3 is TGTGCCAGCAGTTCCCGGGCCGCTGAAGCTTTCTTT. The entire variable domain, with the rest obtained from reference TRBV28 and TRBJ1-1, is as follows: DVKVTQSSRYLVKRTGEKVFLECVQDMDHENMFWYRQDPGLGLRLIYFSYDVKMKEKGDIPEGYSVSREKKERFSLILESASTNQTSMYLCASSSRAAEAFFGQGTRLTVV.